A single sample is the source of the 29 T cell receptor beta chains below, sequenced in a study of CD8+ T cells in alopecia areata. cDNA prepared by RNA extraction and subsequent reverse transcription served as the template for sequencing. Only in-frame clones appear in the TCRdb table, and some are missing; sequencing was by immunoSEQ multiplex PCR. The sample consists of over 100,000 clones, approximately 49% of them appearing once. Sequencing used CD8+ T cells sorted from blood, obtained at week 0. The receptors were sampled from a human donor with alopecia areata.

The rearrangement links TRBV5-6 to TRBJ1-1; D not resolved. Germline V lookup: CDR1 SGHDT, CDR2 YYEEEE. Trimming removed 0 bases at V and 5 bases at J, with 14 bases between. The length of the CDR3 is 15 residues. CDR3 sequence: CASSLGGIRGTEAFF. CDR3 in DNA: TGTGCCAGCAGCTTGGGTGGGATCCGCGGGACTGAAGCTTTCTTT. Full variable domain (missing parts from reference TRBV5-6 and TRBJ1-1): DAGVTQSPTHLIKTRGQQVTLRCSPKSGHDTVSWYQQALGQGPQFIFQYYEEEERQRGNFPDRFSGHQFPNYSSELNVNALLLGDSALYLCASSLGGIRGTEAFFGQGTRLTVV.

The V gene is TRBV23-1, the J gene TRBJ1-2, with 7 bases that match TRBD1. TRBV23-1 is marked as an open reading frame, function uncertain. The trim removed 1 base at V and 8 bases at J, leaving 7 bases unmatched. This CDR3 region has 14 residues. Here the CDR3 DNA reads TGCGCCAGCAGTCAATTTCAACAGGGGCCGGGCTACACCTTC. It is translated as CASSQFQQGPGYTF.

The rearrangement joins TRBV6-5 to TRBJ2-3; 7 bases agree with TRBD2. This CDR3 has 13 residues. Trimming at V came to 6 bases and at J to 2 bases, leaving 2 bases not matched to a gene. CDR1 is MNHEY and CDR2 is SVGAGI in the germline V gene. The CDR3 nucleotides read TGTGCCAGCAGAAGCGGGGACACAGATACGCAGTATTTT. It encodes CASRSGDTDTQYF.

The chain carries TRBV30 and TRBJ1-4, with TRBD1 matching 7 bases. The V gene end was trimmed by 2 bases and the J gene end by 6 bases; junction bases not matched to a gene: 12. The germline gives CDR1 GTSNPN, CDR2 SVGIG (reference sequence). This CDR3 is 16 amino acids long. In DNA, the CDR3 is TGTGCCTGGAGTTTGGGACAGTCGTATTCGGATGAAAAACTGTTTTTT. The encoded protein is CAWSLGQSYSDEKLFF.

This chain connects TRBV30 to TRBJ2-7; tentative D call: TRBD2 (6 bases). Per germline, CDR1 GTSNPN and CDR2 SVGIG (reference sequence). The CDR3 extends over 13 amino acids. V gave up 4 bases and J gave up 1 base, with 11 bases separating them. Here the CDR3 DNA reads TGTGCCTGGATGGAGGGGCCGTCCTACGAGCAGTACTTC. As protein: CAWMEGPSYEQYF.

The chain has TRBV29-1 and TRBJ1-1, with 8 bases lining up with TRBD1. CDR3 length equals 14 residues. Germline V lookup: CDR1 SQVTM, CDR2 ANQGSEA. Germline trimming cut 6 bases from V and 5 bases from J; bases unmatched to any gene: 11. As DNA, the CDR3 is TGCAGCGTGGCCGGACAGGGAAGAGGGACTGAAGCTTTCTTT. Its translation: CSVAGQGRGTEAFF.

This clone has only a few counts. The CDR3 DNA sequence: TGTGCCAGCAGCCGATCGGAGGCCCCTGAAGCTTTCTTT. This translates into CASSRSEAPEAFF. The rearrangement joins TRBV9 to TRBJ1-1; D unresolved. Trimming took off 4 bases at V and 6 bases at J, with 13 bases between the two ends. Germline CDR1 SGDLS, CDR2 YYNGEE. This CDR3 is built from 13 residues.

This CDR3 reads CASSLGTGRRHEQYF. The CDR3 coding sequence is TGTGCCAGCTCACTCGGGACAGGGAGACGCCACGAGCAGTACTTC. The genes are TRBV18 and TRBJ2-7; 9 positions agree with TRBD1. The CDR3 sequence is 15 residues long. V shed 4 bases and J 5 bases; nucleotides not matched to a gene: 9. The V gene's germline CDR1 is KGHSH and CDR2 LQKENI.

The rearrangement links TRBV30 to TRBJ2-7; 9 bases fit TRBD1. There are 12 residues in the CDR3. With 5 bases clipped from V and 7 bases from J, the junction kept 6 bases outside the gene matches. Germline loops: CDR1 GTSNPN, CDR2 SVGIG (reference sequence). DNA of the CDR3: TGTGCCTGGGGACAGGGGCTTGAGGAGCAGTACTTC. This gives the protein CAWGQGLEEQYF. The full variable domain, its missing parts supplied by reference TRBV30 and TRBJ2-7, is SQTIHQWPATLVQPVGSPLSLECTVEGTSNPNLYWYRQAAGRGLQLLFYSVGIGQISSEVPQNLSASRPQDRQFILSSKKLLLSDSGFYLCAWGQGLEEQYFGPGTRLTVT.

V usage is TRBV5-6 and J usage is TRBJ2-2, with a possible D match to TRBD1 (6 bases). Germline V gives CDR1 SGHDT, CDR2 YYEEEE. The CDR3 runs 14 residues. V shed 4 bases and J shed 3 bases, with 10 bases lying between them. CDR3 bases: TGTGCCAGCAGCCCGCAGGGGTACACCGGGGAGCTGTTTTTT. Translated, it gives CASSPQGYTGELFF.

The chain has TRBV4-2 and TRBJ2-1; D could derive from TRBD1 or TRBD2 (5 bases each). V shed 8 bases and J shed 7 bases, with 12 bases lying between them. The germline CDR1 and CDR2 sequences are LGHNA and YNFKEQ. This CDR3 is built from 12 residues. The CDR3 bases are TGTGCCAGCTTGAGGGGTCTAAATGAGCAGTTCTTC. Protein product: CASLRGLNEQFF.

This clone was seen more than once but under ten times. The chain employs TRBV10-3 and TRBJ2-7; 9 bases map to TRBD1. Germline V CDR1 and CDR2: ENHRY, SYGVKD. The CDR3 is 15 amino acids. V shed 3 bases and J 6 bases; nucleotides not matched to a gene: 9. CDR3 region: CAISDYRDRAGEQYF. CDR3 bases: TGTGCCATCAGTGATTACCGGGACAGGGCTGGCGAGCAGTACTTC.

The chain carries TRBV5-6 and TRBJ1-2, with D uncertain. This CDR3 has 14 residues. Trimming took 0 bases from V and 8 from J, leaving 14 bases between them. The germline CDR1 and CDR2 sequences are SGHDT and YYEEEE. CDR3: CASSLGAQSLGYTF. DNA of the CDR3: TGTGCCAGCAGCTTGGGGGCGCAATCATTAGGCTACACCTTC.

This clone is judged medium-sized. The J gene is TRBJ2-1, the V gene TRBV9; D remains unclear. CDR3 length: 13 amino acids. Per germline, CDR1 SGDLS and CDR2 YYNGEE. Trimming stripped 5 bases from V and 7 bases from J, with 13 bases between. CDR3 DNA: TGTGCCAGCAGTAGGTACCTTGGTAATGAGCAGTTCTTC. It codes for CASSRYLGNEQFF.

V gene TRBV15 combines with J gene TRBJ1-5; D not resolved. Germline V gives CDR1 LNHNV, CDR2 YYDKDF (reference sequence). With 0 bases removed from V and 6 bases from J, the gap between germline ends came to 12 bases. The CDR3 loop spans 15 amino acids. For the CDR3, the DNA is TGTGCCACCAGCAGAGATCGCGGTGTAGGTCAGCCCCAGCATTTT. This encodes CATSRDRGVGQPQHF.

This clone was found many times. Given a much more abundant clone one base away, this may be a read error. V and J are TRBV6-6 and TRBJ2-3, with D possibly being TRBD2 (7 bases). V shed 2 bases and J shed 2 bases, with 8 bases lying between them. The germline gives CDR1 MNHNY, CDR2 SVGAGI (reference sequence). The CDR3 has 14 amino acids. The CDR3, as DNA: TGTGCCAGCAGTTACGGGGGGGCCACAGATACGCAGTATTTT. It codes for CASSYGGATDTQYF.

This clone was seen only a few times. Its ends do not fully match the called genes, so a read error is possible. This rearrangement joins TRBV10-3 to TRBJ1-5, with TRBD1 matching over 7 bases. This CDR3 region has 14 residues. Germline V gene sequence: CDR1 ENHRY, CDR2 SYGVKD. CDR3 sequence: CAIGDRETPQPQHF. In DNA form, the CDR3 reads TGTGCCATCGGTGACAGGGAGACACCTCAGCCCCAGCATTTT.

Only a few counts were recorded for this clone. This chain links TRBV14 with TRBJ2-5; D is ambiguous. The V gene's germline CDR1 is SGHDN and CDR2 FVKESK. Trimming took 3 bases from V and 1 from J, leaving 6 bases between them. The CDR3 sequence is 13 residues long. The CDR3 here is CASSHYLQETQYF. As DNA, the CDR3 is TGTGCCAGCAGCCATTACCTCCAAGAGACCCAGTACTTC.

About this clone itself: This sample also contains other DNA sequences that code for the same CDR3. The genes are TRBV30 and TRBJ1-1, with unresolved D. The CDR3 contains 12 residues. V shed 3 bases and J shed 4 bases, with 9 bases lying between them. Germline assignment: CDR1 GTSNPN and CDR2 SVGIG (reference sequence). CDR3: CAWSPVGTEAFF. CDR3 DNA sequence: TGTGCCTGGAGCCCCGTGGGCACTGAAGCTTTCTTT. Drawing the rest from reference TRBV30 and TRBJ1-1, the complete variable domain is SQTIHQWPATLVQPVGSPLSLECTVEGTSNPNLYWYRQAAGRGLQLLFYSVGIGQISSEVPQNLSASRPQDRQFILSSKKLLLSDSGFYLCAWSPVGTEAFFGQGTRLTVV.

This clone was seen a handful of times. The J gene is TRBJ2-3, the V gene TRBV6-1, with 10 bases lining up with TRBD1. Germline values: CDR1 MNHNS, CDR2 SASEGT. The trim removed 2 bases at V and 4 bases at J, leaving 3 bases unmatched. The CDR3 is 15 amino acids. The CDR3 DNA sequence: TGTGCCAGCAGTGAAATGACAGGGGGCGCAGATACGCAGTATTTT. It specifies CASSEMTGGADTQYF.

The gene calls are TRBV19 and TRBJ2-3; TRBD2 matches at 7 bases. Unmatched junction bases numbered 0, after V lost 1 base and J lost 2 bases. There are 14 residues in the CDR3. Germline V lookup: CDR1 LNHDA, CDR2 SQIVND (reference sequence). The CDR3 DNA is TGTGCCAGTAGTATAGGACTAGCCACAGATACGCAGTATTTT. Protein: CASSIGLATDTQYF.

The table lists this clone with a count of one. The rearrangement joins TRBV30 to TRBJ2-2; D gene uncertain. This CDR3 region has 12 residues. CDR1 and CDR2 from the germline V gene are GTSNPN and SVGIG (reference sequence). The V end was cut by 2 bases, the J end by 7 bases, with 8 bases between. The chain's CDR3 is CAWSTKDGELFF. In DNA, the CDR3 is TGTGCCTGGAGTACTAAGGACGGGGAGCTGTTTTTT. The full variable domain, completed using reference TRBV30 and TRBJ2-2, is SQTIHQWPATLVQPVGSPLSLECTVEGTSNPNLYWYRQAAGRGLQLLFYSVGIGQISSEVPQNLSASRPQDRQFILSSKKLLLSDSGFYLCAWSTKDGELFFGEGSRLTVL.

This clone was picked up a small number of times. V and J are TRBV30 and TRBJ1-5; a weak D match, TRBD1 (5 bases). Germline V lookup: CDR1 GTSNPN, CDR2 SVGIG (reference sequence). V lost 3 bases, J lost 4 bases, and 13 bases lay in between. The CDR3 loop spans 14 amino acids. CDR3 nucleotides: TGTGCCTGGAGCCCTCGAAGGGGTAATCAGCCCCAGCATTTT. Translation: CAWSPRRGNQPQHF.

The V gene is TRBV29-1, the J gene TRBJ2-7; D is unresolved. V lost 0 bases, J lost 6 bases, and 18 bases lay in between. CDR3 size: 15 residues. Germline lookup yields CDR1 SQVTM and CDR2 ANQGSEA. Here the CDR3 DNA reads TGCAGCGTTGAAGATCGAGCGAAGGGTTCCCTCGAGCAGTACTTC. It specifies CSVEDRAKGSLEQYF.

The V call is TRBV7-8, the J call TRBJ1-2; D possibly corresponds to TRBD1 (6 bases). CDR1 is SGHVS and CDR2 is FQNEAQ in the germline V gene. The germline V and J ends were trimmed by 4 bases and 8 bases, with 20 bases remaining between them. The CDR3 contains 15 residues. The CDR3 bases are TGTGCCAGCAGCTCAGACAGGCAACCGTCGTACGGCTACACCTTC. This sequence encodes CASSSDRQPSYGYTF.

V is TRBV2 and J is TRBJ2-3, with 9 bases matching TRBD2. The germline gives CDR1 SNHLY, CDR2 FYNNEI. There are 10 residues in the CDR3. J lost 11 bases, V lost 11 bases, and 5 bases had no gene match. CDR3 in amino acids: CAGKLAGQYF. The DNA of the CDR3 is TGTGCCGGAAAACTAGCGGGGCAGTATTTT.

This clone has a handful of counts. The V and J genes are TRBV7-9 and TRBJ1-6; 8 bases agree with TRBD1. This CDR3 is 17 amino acids long. Germline V lookup: CDR1 SEHNR, CDR2 FQNEAQ (reference sequence). With V trimmed by 6 bases and J by 6 bases, 13 bases remained unmatched. CDR3 sequence (DNA): TGTGCCAGCAGGGGGACAGGCACTAAAGAAGTTAATTCACCCCTCCACTTT. Protein sequence: CASRGTGTKEVNSPLHF.

Here the CDR3 reads CASSSFLANLGNEQFF. The CDR3 coding sequence is TGTGCCAGCAGCTCTTTCCTGGCTAATCTGGGAAATGAGCAGTTCTTC. The genes are TRBV5-8 and TRBJ2-1; D is unclear. The CDR3 sequence is 16 residues long. With 3 bases removed from V and 7 bases from J, the gap between germline ends came to 20 bases. CDR1 SGHTS and CDR2 YDEGEE come from the germline V gene.

This clone has just one count. The gene calls are TRBV13 and TRBJ1-4; TRBD1 agrees at 9 bases. The CDR3 covers 15 residues. V was clipped by 4 bases and J by 8 bases; unmatched bases: 8. Germline V lookup: CDR1 PRHDT, CDR2 FYEKMQ (reference sequence). The DNA of the CDR3 is TGTGCCAGCAGCTCCGGACAGGGGTTTGAAGAAAAACTGTTTTTT. It translates to CASSSGQGFEEKLFF. The variable domain in full, with the rest retrieved from reference TRBV13 and TRBJ1-4, is AAGVIQSPRHLIKEKRETATLKCYPIPRHDTVYWYQQGPGQDPQFLISFYEKMQSDKGSIPDRFSAQQFSDYHSELNMSSLELGDSALYFCASSSGQGFEEKLFFGSGTQLSVL.